This entry lists 21 T cell receptor beta chains sequenced from one sample in a study of immune cell composition in non-small cell lung cancer. Clones were sequenced by immunoSEQ multiplex PCR, and TCRdb holds only the in-frame ones, with some missing. This sample yields about 4,600 clones, of which 76% are seen a single time; approximately 10% belongs to the top ten. The sequenced sample was lung tumor tissue. The receptor set was obtained from a human donor with non-small cell lung cancer.

This clone was picked up one time. The V call is TRBV19, the J call TRBJ1-2; TRBD1 is a possible D gene (5 bases). This CDR3 has 14 residues. V gave up 6 bases and J gave up 8 bases, with 19 bases separating them. CDR1 and CDR2 from the germline V gene are LNHDA and SQIVND (reference sequence). The DNA of the CDR3 is TGTGCCAGTAGGAGGGACCTGGCGGGGAAGGGCTACACCTTC. It encodes CASRRDLAGKGYTF.

The CDR3 sequence is CASSPYSNEQFF. CDR3 nucleotide sequence: TGTGCCAGCAGCCCCTACTCTAATGAGCAGTTCTTC. J is TRBJ2-1 and V is TRBV5-6; no definite D call. CDR1 is SGHDT, CDR2 YYEEEE, per germline. The CDR3 loop spans 12 amino acids. V shed 4 bases and J shed 7 bases, with 9 bases lying between them.

The genes are TRBV19 and TRBJ2-3, with TRBD2 identical over 11 bases. Germline CDR1 reads LNHDA; CDR2 reads SQIVND (reference sequence). V lost 5 bases to trimming and J lost 3 bases; unmatched junction nucleotides: 4. There are 15 residues in the CDR3. The CDR3 DNA follows: TGTGCCAGTAGTCTAGCGGGGGGAATGACAGATACGCAGTATTTT. Protein sequence: CASSLAGGMTDTQYF.

This clone was seen a few times. This chain joins TRBV7-2 and TRBJ2-5; 8 nucleotides match TRBD2. CDR1 and CDR2 (germline): SGHTA, FQGNSA. With 2 bases clipped from V and 3 bases from J, the junction kept 5 bases outside the gene matches. The CDR3 spans 15 residues. The CDR3 region is CASSLPGLGEETQYF. CDR3 sequence (DNA): TGTGCCAGCAGCTTACCGGGACTAGGGGAAGAGACCCAGTACTTC.

The chain is built from TRBV7-2 and TRBJ2-1; a possible D gene is TRBD2 (5 bases). The CDR3 consists of 13 residues. Trimming left V 0 bases short and J 6 bases short, with 6 bases between. Germline CDR1 and CDR2: SGHTA and FQGNSA. The CDR3: CASSLASVNEQFF. The CDR3 DNA reads as TGTGCCAGCAGCTTAGCTAGCGTCAATGAGCAGTTCTTC.

The chain combines TRBV27 with TRBJ2-5; 12 bases map to TRBD2. This CDR3 has 13 residues. V lost 4 bases and J lost 11; bases outside the gene matches: 5. Germline V gene data show CDR1 as MNHEY and CDR2 as SMNVEV (reference sequence). Here the CDR3 reads CASSSGLAGQQYF. The CDR3, as DNA: TGTGCCAGCAGTTCAGGACTAGCGGGACAGCAGTACTTC.

The rearrangement uses TRBV14 and TRBJ1-4; D remains unclear. Trimming shortened V by 4 bases and J by 2 bases, and 14 bases separated the two germline ends. Germline V gives CDR1 SGHDN, CDR2 FVKESK. The CDR3 totals 16 residues. Here the CDR3 DNA reads TGTGCCAGCAGCCCAGGAGGGAGGGCCACTAATGAAAAACTGTTTTTT. Its protein is CASSPGGRATNEKLFF.

This chain uses TRBV7-8 with TRBJ1-1; 10 nucleotides agree with TRBD1. The CDR3 runs to 16 residues. Germline CDR1 reads SGHVS; CDR2 reads FQNEAQ. V dropped 4 bases and J dropped 1; count of bases not matched to a gene: 6. The CDR3 sequence: CASSYPGQGRNTEAFF. CDR3 sequence (DNA): TGTGCCAGCAGCTATCCGGGACAGGGGAGGAACACTGAAGCTTTCTTT.

This clone was recorded only once. The rearrangement uses TRBV5-8 and TRBJ2-3; 11 nucleotides match TRBD2. Per the germline V gene, CDR1 is SGHTS and CDR2 is YDEGEE. The CDR3 is 17 amino acids. V gave up 4 bases and J gave up 0 bases; unmatched junction bases: 7. The CDR3 loop is CASSVYRTSGSTDTQYF. Written as DNA, the CDR3 is TGTGCCAGCAGCGTGTACCGGACTAGCGGGAGCACAGATACGCAGTATTTT.

V usage is TRBV6-5 and J usage is TRBJ1-2; TRBD1 agrees at 7 bases. V dropped 0 bases and J dropped 2; count of bases not matched to a gene: 3. The germline gives CDR1 MNHEY, CDR2 SVGAGI. The CDR3 spans 15 residues. CDR3 coding DNA: TGTGCCAGCAGTTACTCGGACAGGAGGAACTATGGCTACACCTTC. This gives the protein CASSYSDRRNYGYTF.

This clone was seen a handful of times. Written as DNA, the CDR3 is TGTGCCAGCAGTTTTACTTCTCCGGAAAAACTGTTTTTT. Translation gives CASSFTSPEKLFF. The chain carries TRBV28 and TRBJ1-4; the D is unclear. This CDR3 contains 13 residues. Trimming cost V 3 bases and J 8 bases, with 10 bases left between them. CDR1 is MDHEN, CDR2 SYDVKM, per germline.

CDR3 sequence (DNA): TGTGCCAGCTCCTACAGGGACCTGAACACTGAAGCTTTCTTT. It is translated as CASSYRDLNTEAFF. The chain has TRBV18 and TRBJ1-1; a weak D match, TRBD1 (6 bases). V was cut by 6 bases and J by 0 bases, with 11 bases left in between. This CDR3 has 14 residues. In germline, CDR1 is KGHSH, CDR2 LQKENI.

V is TRBV7-2 and J is TRBJ2-5, with 9 positions matching TRBD2. The V and J ends lost 8 bases and 1 base, in that order; junction bases with no gene match: 11. Germline V gene lookup returns CDR1 SGHTA and CDR2 FQGNSA. The CDR3 consists of 16 residues. CDR3 region: CASVIRAGGLQETQYF. The CDR3, as DNA: TGTGCCAGCGTAATCCGAGCGGGGGGCCTCCAAGAGACCCAGTACTTC.

The J gene is TRBJ2-3, the V gene TRBV6-1, with D perhaps matching TRBD1 (5 bases). V was cut by 7 bases and J by 0 bases, with 11 bases left in between. The CDR3 is 14 amino acids. CDR1 is MNHNS, CDR2 SASEGT, per germline. DNA of the CDR3: TGTGCCAGCACGCCAGACAGAAGCACAGATACGCAGTATTTT. Protein product: CASTPDRSTDTQYF.

The chain combines TRBV5-4 with TRBJ2-5; D is possibly TRBD2 (7 bases). Germline CDR1 SGHNT, CDR2 YYREEE (reference sequence). The CDR3 sequence is 15 residues long. V dropped 4 bases and J dropped 4 bases, with 17 bases sitting between them. The CDR3 sequence: CASSPRGGLRETQYF. CDR3 nucleotides: TGTGCCAGCAGCCCGAGGGGGGGCTTGAGAGAGACCCAGTACTTC.

This clone has just one count. The CDR3: CASTQTGSSYNSPLHF. CDR3 sequence (DNA): TGTGCCAGCACCCAGACCGGGAGCTCCTATAATTCACCCCTCCACTTT. The chain recombines TRBV7-2 with TRBJ1-6; unclear D gene. Germline CDR1 reads SGHTA; CDR2 reads FQGNSA. V was pared by 7 bases and J by 0 bases, with 13 bases between. The length of the CDR3 is 16 residues.

The chain employs TRBV7-2 and TRBJ2-7; a possible D gene is TRBD1 (5 bases). In germline, CDR1 is SGHTA, CDR2 FQGNSA. This CDR3 has 14 residues. V was shortened by 5 bases and J by 4 bases, with 15 bases between the two germline ends. The CDR3 DNA sequence: TGTGCCAGCAGCGCTCCAGGGATTCAATACGAGCAGTACTTC. It is translated as CASSAPGIQYEQYF.

V gene TRBV7-2 combines with J gene TRBJ1-1, with D possibly TRBD1 on 5 matching bases. Germline CDR1 is SGHTA and CDR2 is FQGNSA. The CDR3 is 13 amino acids. Between the trimmed V and J ends, which lost 1 base and 4 bases, there was a span of 7 bases. Here the CDR3 reads CASSLDQGTEAFF. The CDR3 region has the DNA TGTGCCAGCAGCTTAGACCAGGGCACTGAAGCTTTCTTT.

The chain's CDR3 is CASSYSAGDEQFF. The DNA for the CDR3 is TGTGCCAGCAGTTACTCAGCCGGGGATGAGCAGTTCTTC. The chain has TRBV6-5 and TRBJ2-1; TRBD2 might be the D (5 bases). CDR1 is MNHEY, CDR2 SVGAGI, per germline. Trimming pared 0 bases from V and 8 bases from J, leaving 8 bases between. The CDR3 extends over 13 amino acids.

The V call is TRBV4-1, the J call TRBJ2-1; D remains ambiguous. V shed 1 base and J shed 5 bases, with 6 bases lying between them. This CDR3 comprises 13 residues. From germline, CDR1 is MGHRA and CDR2 YSYEKL. CDR3 coding DNA: TGCGCCAGCAGCCAAGTGACAAACAATGAGCAGTTCTTC. Protein product: CASSQVTNNEQFF.

The chain couples TRBV11-2 to TRBJ1-2; perhaps TRBD1 as D (5 bases). This CDR3 region has 12 residues. The germline V gene encodes CDR1 SGHAT and CDR2 FQNNGV. Trimming cost V 1 base and J 7 bases, with 7 bases left between them. In DNA form, the CDR3 reads TGTGCCAGCAGCTTAGGGGGCGTTGGCTACACCTTC. Translating it yields CASSLGGVGYTF.